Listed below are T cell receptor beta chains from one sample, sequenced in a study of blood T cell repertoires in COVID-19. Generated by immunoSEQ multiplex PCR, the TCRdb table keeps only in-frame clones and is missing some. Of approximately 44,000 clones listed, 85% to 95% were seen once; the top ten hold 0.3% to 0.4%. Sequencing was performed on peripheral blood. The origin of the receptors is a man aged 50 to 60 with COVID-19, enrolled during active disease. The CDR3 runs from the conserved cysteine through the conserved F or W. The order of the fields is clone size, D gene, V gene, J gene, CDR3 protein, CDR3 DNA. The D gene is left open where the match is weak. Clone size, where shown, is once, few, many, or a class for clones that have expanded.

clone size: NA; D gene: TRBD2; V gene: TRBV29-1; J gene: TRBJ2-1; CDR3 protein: CSVDGTSYNEQFF; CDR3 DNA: TGCAGCGTTGACGGGACTAGCTACAATGAGCAGTTCTTC
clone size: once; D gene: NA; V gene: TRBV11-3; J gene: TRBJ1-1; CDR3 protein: CASSLEQGTEAFF; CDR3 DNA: TGTGCCAGCAGCTTAGAACAGGGCACTGAAGCTTTCTTT
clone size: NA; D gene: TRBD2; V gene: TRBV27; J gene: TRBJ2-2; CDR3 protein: CASSRGGPGGELFF; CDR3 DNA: TGTGCCAGCAGTAGGGGAGGGCCCGGCGGGGAGCTGTTTTTT
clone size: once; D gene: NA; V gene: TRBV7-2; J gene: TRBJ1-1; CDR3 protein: CASSSTRNTEAFF; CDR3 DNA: TGTGCCAGCAGCTCAACACGTAACACTGAAGCTTTCTTT
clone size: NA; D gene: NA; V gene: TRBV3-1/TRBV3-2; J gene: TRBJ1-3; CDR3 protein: CASSRGSGRNTIYF; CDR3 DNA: TGTGCCAGCAGCCGTGGTAGCGGGAGAAACACCATATATTTT
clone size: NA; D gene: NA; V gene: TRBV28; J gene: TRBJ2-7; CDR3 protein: CASSLVRYEQYF; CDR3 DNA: TGTGCCAGCAGTTTAGTTCGCTACGAGCAGTACTTC
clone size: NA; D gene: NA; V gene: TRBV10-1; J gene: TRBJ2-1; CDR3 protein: CARAGRRRNEQFF; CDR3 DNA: TGCGCCAGGGCGGGTCGACGTCGCAATGAGCAGTTCTTC
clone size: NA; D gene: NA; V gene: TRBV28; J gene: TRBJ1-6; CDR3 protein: CASTAEGTGGNSPLHF; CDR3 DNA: TGTGCCAGCACCGCCGAAGGGACGGGGGGAAATTCACCCCTCCACTTT
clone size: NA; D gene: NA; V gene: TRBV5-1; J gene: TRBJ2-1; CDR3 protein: CASSRAIGDRYNEQFF; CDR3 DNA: TGCGCCAGCAGCCGAGCTATAGGGGATCGGTACAATGAGCAGTTCTTC
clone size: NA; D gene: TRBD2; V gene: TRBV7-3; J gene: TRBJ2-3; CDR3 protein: CASSLRPSGNTDTQYF; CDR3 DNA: TGTGCCAGCAGCTTAAGGCCTAGCGGAAACACAGATACGCAGTATTTT
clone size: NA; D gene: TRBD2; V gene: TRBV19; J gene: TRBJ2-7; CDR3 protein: CASSRPLAGTYEQYF; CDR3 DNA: TGTGCCAGTAGTAGGCCTCTAGCGGGGACCTACGAGCAGTACTTC
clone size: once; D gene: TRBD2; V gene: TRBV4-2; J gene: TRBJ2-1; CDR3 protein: CASSQDSPAGGYSEQFF; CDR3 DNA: TGTGCCAGCAGCCAAGATAGCCCGGCGGGAGGGTATAGTGAGCAGTTCTTC
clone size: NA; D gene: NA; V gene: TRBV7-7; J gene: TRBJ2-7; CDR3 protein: CASSSAVGEAEQYF; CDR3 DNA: TGTGCCAGCAGCTCCGCCGTAGGGGAAGCCGAGCAGTACTTC
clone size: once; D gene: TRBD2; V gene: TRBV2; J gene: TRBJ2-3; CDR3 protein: CASEAGARNTQYF; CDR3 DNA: TGTGCCAGCGAGGCGGGAGCTCGAAATACGCAGTATTTT
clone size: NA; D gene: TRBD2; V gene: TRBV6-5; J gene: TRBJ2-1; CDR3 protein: CASSYSGGRSGDEQFF; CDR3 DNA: TGTGCCAGCAGTTACAGTGGCGGGAGGTCTGGCGATGAGCAGTTCTTC
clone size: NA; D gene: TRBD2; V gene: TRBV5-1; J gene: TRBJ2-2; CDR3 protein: CASSLELAGGYGELFF; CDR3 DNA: TGCGCCAGCAGCTTGGAACTAGCGGGAGGTTACGGGGAGCTGTTTTTT
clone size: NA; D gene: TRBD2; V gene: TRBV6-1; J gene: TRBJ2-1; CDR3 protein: CASSEATSGRPRDEQFF; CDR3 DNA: TGTGCCAGCAGTGAAGCGACTAGCGGGAGACCTAGGGATGAGCAGTTCTTC
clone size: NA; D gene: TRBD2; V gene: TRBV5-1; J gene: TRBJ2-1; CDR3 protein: CASSMSEAGASSYNEQFF; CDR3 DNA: TGCGCCAGCAGCATGTCGGAAGCGGGGGCTAGCTCCTACAATGAGCAGTTCTTC
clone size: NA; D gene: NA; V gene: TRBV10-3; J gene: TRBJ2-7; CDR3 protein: CAISESTSYEQYF; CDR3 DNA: TGTGCCATCAGTGAGTCGACTAGCTACGAGCAGTACTTC
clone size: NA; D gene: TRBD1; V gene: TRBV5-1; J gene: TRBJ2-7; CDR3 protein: CASSYGQGAREQYF; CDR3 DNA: TGCGCCAGCAGCTACGGACAGGGGGCGCGCGAGCAGTACTTC
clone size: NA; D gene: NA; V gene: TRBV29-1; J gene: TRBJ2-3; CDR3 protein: CSVEAQGLDTQYF; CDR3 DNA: TGCAGCGTTGAAGCCCAGGGACTGGATACGCAGTATTTT
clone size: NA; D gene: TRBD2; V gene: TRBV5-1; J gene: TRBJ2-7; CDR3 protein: CASTVGGEAYEQYF; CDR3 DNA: TGCGCCAGCACCGTTGGGGGGGAGGCCTACGAGCAGTACTTC
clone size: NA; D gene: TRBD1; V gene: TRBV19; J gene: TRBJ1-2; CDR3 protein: CASSEGGKGFGYTF; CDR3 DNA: TGTGCCAGTAGTGAAGGGGGCAAGGGTTTTGGCTACACCTTC
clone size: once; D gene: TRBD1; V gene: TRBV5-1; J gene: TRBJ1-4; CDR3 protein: CASSSTGVVGEKLFF; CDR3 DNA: TGCGCCAGCAGCTCGACAGGGGTCGTAGGGGAAAAACTGTTTTTT
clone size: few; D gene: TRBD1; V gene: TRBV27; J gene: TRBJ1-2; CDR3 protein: CASSLFGQGYGYTF; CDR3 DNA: TGTGCCAGCAGTCTCTTTGGACAGGGTTACGGCTACACCTTC
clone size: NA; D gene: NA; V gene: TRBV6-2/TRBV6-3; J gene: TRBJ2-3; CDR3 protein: CASSPGEVDTQYF; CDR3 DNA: TGTGCCAGCAGCCCCGGGGAGGTAGATACGCAGTATTTT
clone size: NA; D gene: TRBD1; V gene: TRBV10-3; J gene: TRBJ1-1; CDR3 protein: CATDGQGDTEAFF; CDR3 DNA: TGTGCCACGGACGGACAGGGGGATACTGAAGCTTTCTTT
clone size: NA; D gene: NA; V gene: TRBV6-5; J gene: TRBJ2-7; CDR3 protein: CASSSFSYEQYF; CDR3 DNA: TGTGCCAGCAGTTCTTTCTCCTACGAGCAGTACTTC
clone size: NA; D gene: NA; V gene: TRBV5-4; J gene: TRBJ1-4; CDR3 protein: CASSLAGGPGEKLFF; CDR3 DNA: TGTGCCAGCAGCTTGGCGGGGGGACCGGGTGAAAAACTGTTTTTT
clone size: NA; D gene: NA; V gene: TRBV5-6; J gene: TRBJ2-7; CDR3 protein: CASSSYRVSYEQYF; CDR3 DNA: TGTGCCAGCAGCTCCTACAGGGTCTCCTACGAGCAGTACTTC
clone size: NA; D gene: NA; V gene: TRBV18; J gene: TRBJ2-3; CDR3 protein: CASSRLGPGTSTDTQYF; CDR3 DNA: TGTGCCAGCTCACGATTAGGACCCGGGACTAGCACAGATACGCAGTATTTT
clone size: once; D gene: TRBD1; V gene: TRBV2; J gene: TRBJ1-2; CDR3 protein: CASRRGQNYGYTF; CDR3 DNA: TGTGCCAGCAGGCGGGGACAGAACTATGGCTACACCTTC
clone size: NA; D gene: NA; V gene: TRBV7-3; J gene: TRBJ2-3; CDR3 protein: CASSLLGGTDTQYF; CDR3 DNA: TGTGCCAGCAGCTTACTCGGGGGCACAGATACGCAGTATTTT
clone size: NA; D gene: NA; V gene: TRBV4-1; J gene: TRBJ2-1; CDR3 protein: CASSQVVLGANEQFF; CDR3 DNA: TGCGCCAGCAGCCAAGTGGTTTTGGGGGCCAATGAGCAGTTCTTC
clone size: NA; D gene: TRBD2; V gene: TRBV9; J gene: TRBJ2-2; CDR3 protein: CARNEGLAGGRDNTGELFF; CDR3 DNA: TGTGCCAGGAACGAGGGACTAGCGGGAGGCCGGGATAACACCGGGGAGCTGTTTTTT
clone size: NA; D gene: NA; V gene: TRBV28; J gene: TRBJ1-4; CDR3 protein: CASRDEDGVQREKLFF; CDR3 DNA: TGTGCCAGCAGGGACGAGGACGGGGTTCAGCGAGAAAAACTGTTTTTT
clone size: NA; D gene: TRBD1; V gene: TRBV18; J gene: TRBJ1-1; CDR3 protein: CASSPPTGVLYTEAFF; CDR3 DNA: TGTGCCAGCTCACCACCGACAGGGGTCCTCTACACTGAAGCTTTCTTT